This is a list of T cell receptor beta chains from one sample in a study of cytomegalovirus exposure and HLA in healthy donors. Sequencing used immunoSEQ multiplex PCR; TCRdb keeps in-frame clones, though not all of them. The sample shows under 200,000 clones, 80% of them seen only once. Sequenced sample: PBMCs. These TCRs come from a male donor in good health and CMV-seropositive. The CDR3 runs from the conserved cysteine through the conserved F or W. Each record gives: J gene, D gene, CDR3 length, V gene, clone size, CDR3 DNA, CDR3 protein. D genes are given only for firm matches. A row's size may be missing; if present it is once, few, many or a size class.

j_gene: TRBJ1-6
d_gene: TRBD1
len: 15
v_gene: TRBV25-1
abundance: NA
CDR3nt: TGTGCCAGCAGGGGGGACAGGGGGCGAAATTCACCCCTCCATTTT
CDR3aa: CASRGDRGRNSPLHF

j_gene: TRBJ2-7
d_gene: NA
len: 15
v_gene: TRBV4-1
abundance: NA
CDR3nt: TGCGCCAGCACTCAGGGGCAGGGCAATTCCTACGAGCAGTACTTC
CDR3aa: CASTQGQGNSYEQYF

j_gene: TRBJ2-5
d_gene: TRBD1
len: 15
v_gene: TRBV2
abundance: NA
CDR3nt: TGTGCCAGCAGTCCGGGACAGGGGGAGGGAGAGACCCAGTACTTC
CDR3aa: CASSPGQGEGETQYF

j_gene: TRBJ2-7
d_gene: TRBD2
len: 15
v_gene: TRBV10-3
abundance: few
CDR3nt: TGTGCCATTGGGGAGCTAGCGGGGAGCTCCTACGAGCAGTACTTC
CDR3aa: CAIGELAGSSYEQYF

j_gene: TRBJ2-7
d_gene: NA
len: 14
v_gene: TRBV9
abundance: NA
CDR3nt: TGTGCCAGCAGCGTAGCGGTGGTGTCCTACGAGCAGTACTTC
CDR3aa: CASSVAVVSYEQYF

j_gene: TRBJ2-7
d_gene: TRBD2
len: 16
v_gene: TRBV7-2
abundance: NA
CDR3nt: TGTGCCAGCAGCACTCTAGCGGGAGGGGTCTCCTACGAGCAGTACTTC
CDR3aa: CASSTLAGGVSYEQYF

j_gene: TRBJ1-2
d_gene: NA
len: 14
v_gene: TRBV6-1
abundance: NA
CDR3nt: TGTGCCAGCACATCACGAGGGCTTCTCTATGGCTACACCTTC
CDR3aa: CASTSRGLLYGYTF

j_gene: TRBJ2-1
d_gene: NA
len: 13
v_gene: TRBV9
abundance: NA
CDR3nt: TGTGCCAGCAGCGTAGGTAATAGTGATGAGCAGTTCTTC
CDR3aa: CASSVGNSDEQFF

j_gene: TRBJ2-7
d_gene: NA
len: 12
v_gene: TRBV13
abundance: NA
CDR3nt: TGTGCCAGCAGCCCAGGACTTTCCGAGCAGTACTTC
CDR3aa: CASSPGLSEQYF

j_gene: TRBJ2-7
d_gene: TRBD1
len: 14
v_gene: TRBV6-6
abundance: NA
CDR3nt: TGTGCCAGCAGCCCCGGGACAGAGTCCTACGAGCAGTACTTC
CDR3aa: CASSPGTESYEQYF

j_gene: TRBJ1-1
d_gene: NA
len: 11
v_gene: TRBV5-1
abundance: NA
CDR3nt: TGCGCCAGCAGCTCAAACAGTGAAGCTTTCTTT
CDR3aa: CASSSNSEAFF

j_gene: TRBJ1-4
d_gene: TRBD1
len: 14
v_gene: TRBV5-4
abundance: NA
CDR3nt: TGTGCCAGCAGCCGTGGACAGGGGGACGAAAAACTGTTTTTT
CDR3aa: CASSRGQGDEKLFF

j_gene: TRBJ2-7
d_gene: NA
len: 12
v_gene: TRBV30
abundance: NA
CDR3nt: TGTGCCTGGACCTTAGATGCGGGCGAGCAGTACTTC
CDR3aa: CAWTLDAGEQYF

j_gene: TRBJ2-3
d_gene: NA
len: 14
v_gene: TRBV30
abundance: NA
CDR3nt: TGTGCCTGGAGTATCGGCGGGAGCACAGATACGCAGTATTTT
CDR3aa: CAWSIGGSTDTQYF

j_gene: TRBJ2-5
d_gene: NA
len: 15
v_gene: TRBV6-5
abundance: NA
CDR3nt: TGTGCCAGCAGGGCCGGACAGACTCTCTGGGAGACCCAGTACTTC
CDR3aa: CASRAGQTLWETQYF

j_gene: TRBJ2-3
d_gene: TRBD2
len: 16
v_gene: TRBV7-9
abundance: NA
CDR3nt: TGTGCCAGCAGCACCGGGACTAGCGGCCCCACAGATACGCAGTATTTT
CDR3aa: CASSTGTSGPTDTQYF

j_gene: TRBJ2-7
d_gene: NA
len: 11
v_gene: TRBV7-9
abundance: NA
CDR3nt: TGTGCCAGCAGCTTAGACAGGGAGCAGTACTTC
CDR3aa: CASSLDREQYF

j_gene: TRBJ1-6
d_gene: NA
len: 13
v_gene: TRBV29-1
abundance: NA
CDR3nt: TGCAGCGTTGCGGGAGATAGAAATTCACCCCTCCACTTT
CDR3aa: CSVAGDRNSPLHF

j_gene: TRBJ2-6
d_gene: NA
len: 15
v_gene: TRBV6-1
abundance: NA
CDR3nt: TGTGCCAGCAGTGAACGGTCCTCTGGGGCCAACGTCCTGACTTTC
CDR3aa: CASSERSSGANVLTF

j_gene: TRBJ1-4
d_gene: NA
len: 14
v_gene: TRBV29-1
abundance: NA
CDR3nt: TGCAGCGTTGAAAGGGAGGAAGCGGGTGAAAAACTGTTTTTT
CDR3aa: CSVEREEAGEKLFF

j_gene: TRBJ2-2
d_gene: NA
len: 15
v_gene: TRBV7-8
abundance: NA
CDR3nt: TGTGCCAGCAGCTTAAGAGGGCGGAACACCGGGGAGCTGTTTTTT
CDR3aa: CASSLRGRNTGELFF

j_gene: TRBJ2-2
d_gene: NA
len: 15
v_gene: TRBV28
abundance: NA
CDR3nt: TGTGCCAGCACCCTCCTAGGGGTGAACACCGGGGAGCTGTTTTTT
CDR3aa: CASTLLGVNTGELFF

j_gene: TRBJ2-7
d_gene: TRBD2
len: 17
v_gene: TRBV9
abundance: NA
CDR3nt: TGTGCCAGCAGCGTAGGAACTAGCGGAGCCCCCTCCTACGAGCAGTACTTC
CDR3aa: CASSVGTSGAPSYEQYF

j_gene: TRBJ2-1
d_gene: TRBD2
len: 18
v_gene: TRBV9
abundance: NA
CDR3nt: TGTGCCAGCAGCGTAGATCGCACGGCTAGCGGGACGTCGGATGAGCAGTTCTTC
CDR3aa: CASSVDRTASGTSDEQFF

j_gene: TRBJ1-3
d_gene: NA
len: 17
v_gene: TRBV5-1
abundance: NA
CDR3nt: TGCGCCAGCAGCTTGGGCGGGACCGCACTGGGTGGAAACACCATATATTTT
CDR3aa: CASSLGGTALGGNTIYF

j_gene: TRBJ1-1
d_gene: NA
len: 13
v_gene: TRBV6-1
abundance: NA
CDR3nt: TGTGCCAGCAGCGGGGTTTTGGGCACTGAAGCTTTCTTT
CDR3aa: CASSGVLGTEAFF

j_gene: TRBJ2-2
d_gene: NA
len: 14
v_gene: TRBV2
abundance: NA
CDR3nt: TGTGCCAGCAGGACTACATCGAACACCGGGGAGCTGTTTTTT
CDR3aa: CASRTTSNTGELFF

j_gene: TRBJ2-7
d_gene: TRBD1
len: 14
v_gene: TRBV10-2
abundance: few
CDR3nt: TGCGCCAGTAGAGGACAGGGGAGTTCCTACGAGCAGTACTTC
CDR3aa: CASRGQGSSYEQYF

j_gene: TRBJ2-7
d_gene: NA
len: 10
v_gene: TRBV9
abundance: NA
CDR3nt: TGTGCCAGTGGGGGCACCGAGCAGTACTTC
CDR3aa: CASGGTEQYF

j_gene: TRBJ1-1
d_gene: NA
len: 16
v_gene: TRBV4-1
abundance: NA
CDR3nt: TGCGCCAGCAGCCAAGAATCGCGGGTGGGAGGCACTGAAGCTTTCTTT
CDR3aa: CASSQESRVGGTEAFF

j_gene: TRBJ2-3
d_gene: TRBD2
len: 15
v_gene: TRBV9
abundance: NA
CDR3nt: TGTGCCAGCAGCTCGGGACTAGCTAGCACAGATACGCAGTATTTT
CDR3aa: CASSSGLASTDTQYF

j_gene: TRBJ2-7
d_gene: NA
len: 14
v_gene: TRBV9
abundance: few
CDR3nt: TGTGCCAGCAGCCCGGAGGGGGCGGTCCACGAGCAGTACTTC
CDR3aa: CASSPEGAVHEQYF